This is a list of T cell receptor beta chains from one sample in a study of blood T cell repertoires in COVID-19. Assay: immunoSEQ multiplex PCR; the TCRdb copy retains only in-frame clones and omits some. The profile shows fewer than 250,000 clones, 65% to 85% of them singletons. Sequencing used PBMCs or T cells enriched from blood (not recorded which). Receptor source: a middle-aged woman with acute COVID-19. Each CDR3 is given with its conserved first and last residue. D genes are given only for firm matches. Some rows have no size entry. The others give once, few or many, or a class for an expanded clone.

CDR3aa	CDR3nt	d_gene	v_gene	abundance	j_gene
CASSLRTATPYGYTF	TGCGCCAGCAGCCTCCGGACAGCAACGCCATATGGCTACACCTTC	.	TRBV4-1	.	TRBJ1-2
CASRTGGTSYGYTF	TGTGCCAGCAGGACAGGGGGAACCTCCTATGGCTACACCTTC	TRBD1	TRBV7-2	.	TRBJ1-2
CAISESWQGESPLHF	TGTGCCATCAGTGAGTCGTGGCAGGGCGAATCACCCCTCCACTTT	.	TRBV10-3	once	TRBJ1-6
CASSEGTGNQPQHF	TGTGCCAGCAGCGAAGGGACAGGGAATCAGCCCCAGCATTTT	TRBD1	TRBV5-4	.	TRBJ1-5
CASSLQGFTDTIYF	TGTGCCAGCAGCTTACAGGGGTTTACGGACACCATATATTTT	.	TRBV7-9	.	TRBJ1-3
CASSTTGRNTEAFF	TGTGCCAGCAGTACAACAGGGAGGAACACTGAAGCTTTCTTT	.	TRBV6-5	.	TRBJ1-1
CASSMGSGTQGTDTQYF	TGTGCCAGTAGTATGGGGTCTGGGACACAGGGCACAGATACGCAGTATTTT	.	TRBV19	.	TRBJ2-3
CAIRDGGRGTEAFF	TGTGCCATCAGGGACGGAGGGCGGGGGACTGAAGCTTTCTTT	.	TRBV10-3	.	TRBJ1-1
CSVLVGLMNTEAFF	TGCAGCGTCCTTGTTGGGCTCATGAACACTGAAGCTTTCTTT	.	TRBV29-1	.	TRBJ1-1
CASSPLGQGAYEQYF	TGTGCCAGCAGTCCCCTTGGACAGGGGGCGTACGAGCAGTACTTC	TRBD1	TRBV27	once	TRBJ2-7
CASSLEAGGPADTQYF	TGTGCCAGCAGCTTGGAAGCGGGAGGGCCCGCAGATACGCAGTATTTT	TRBD2	TRBV7-6	.	TRBJ2-3
CASSEPGQNLGNSPLHF	TGTGCCAGCAGTGAACCGGGACAAAATCTCGGTAATTCACCCCTCCACTTT	.	TRBV6-1	.	TRBJ1-6
CTPTEGGGAFF	TGCACCCCCACCGAGGGTGGAGGAGCTTTCTTT	.	TRBV29-1	.	TRBJ1-1
CASKGLAGGVFASNEQFF	TGTGCCAGCAAAGGACTAGCGGGGGGTGTGTTTGCAAGCAATGAGCAGTTCTTC	TRBD2	TRBV28	.	TRBJ2-1
CASSPLAGNEKLFF	TGTGCCAGCAGCCCCCTGGCAGGGAATGAAAAACTGTTTTTT	.	TRBV7-8	.	TRBJ1-4
CAGEASSSGNTIYF	TGTGCCGGGGAGGCATCGAGCTCTGGAAACACCATATATTTT	.	TRBV7-9	.	TRBJ1-3
CAISESPGGGANVLTF	TGTGCCATCAGTGAGTCCCCAGGGGGAGGGGCCAACGTCCTGACTTTC	TRBD1	TRBV10-3	.	TRBJ2-6
CASSPRQGRTGELFF	TGTGCCAGCAGCCCTAGACAGGGGAGGACCGGGGAGCTGTTTTTT	TRBD1	TRBV28	.	TRBJ2-2
CASTVSPLQELSGNTIYF	TGCGCCAGCACCGTATCCCCCTTACAGGAGCTCTCTGGAAACACCATATATTTT	.	TRBV5-1	.	TRBJ1-3
CSVERARDTEAFF	TGCAGCGTAGAGAGGGCGCGGGACACTGAAGCTTTCTTT	.	TRBV29-1	.	TRBJ1-1
CASSVAGTSGNSGTYEQYF	TGTGCCAGCAGCGTTGCCGGGACTAGCGGAAACTCAGGAACCTACGAGCAGTACTTC	TRBD2	TRBV9	.	TRBJ2-7
CASKMKTQGSEQYF	TGTGCCAGTAAAATGAAGACACAGGGGAGCGAGCAGTACTTC	TRBD1	TRBV27	.	TRBJ2-7
CAWSYGPAETQYF	TGTGCCTGGAGCTATGGGCCGGCAGAGACCCAGTACTTC	.	TRBV30	.	TRBJ2-5
CASSATSGVANEQFF	TGTGCCAGCAGCGCAACTAGCGGGGTGGCCAATGAGCAGTTCTTC	TRBD2	TRBV11-3	.	TRBJ2-1